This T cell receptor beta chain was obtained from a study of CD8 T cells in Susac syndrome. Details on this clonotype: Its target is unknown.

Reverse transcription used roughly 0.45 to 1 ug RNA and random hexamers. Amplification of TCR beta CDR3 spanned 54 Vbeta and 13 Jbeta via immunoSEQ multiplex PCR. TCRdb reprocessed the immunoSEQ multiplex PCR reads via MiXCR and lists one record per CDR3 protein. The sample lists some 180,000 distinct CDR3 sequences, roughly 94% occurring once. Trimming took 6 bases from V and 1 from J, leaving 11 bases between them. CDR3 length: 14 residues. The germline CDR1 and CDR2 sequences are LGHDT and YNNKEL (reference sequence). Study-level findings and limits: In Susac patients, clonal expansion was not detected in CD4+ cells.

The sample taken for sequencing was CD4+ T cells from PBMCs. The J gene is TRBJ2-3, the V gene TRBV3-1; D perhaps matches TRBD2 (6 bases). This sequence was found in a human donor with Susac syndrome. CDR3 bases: TGTGCCAGCAGTCACGGGGGTCGCACAGATACGCAGTATTTT. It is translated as CASSHGGRTDTQYF.